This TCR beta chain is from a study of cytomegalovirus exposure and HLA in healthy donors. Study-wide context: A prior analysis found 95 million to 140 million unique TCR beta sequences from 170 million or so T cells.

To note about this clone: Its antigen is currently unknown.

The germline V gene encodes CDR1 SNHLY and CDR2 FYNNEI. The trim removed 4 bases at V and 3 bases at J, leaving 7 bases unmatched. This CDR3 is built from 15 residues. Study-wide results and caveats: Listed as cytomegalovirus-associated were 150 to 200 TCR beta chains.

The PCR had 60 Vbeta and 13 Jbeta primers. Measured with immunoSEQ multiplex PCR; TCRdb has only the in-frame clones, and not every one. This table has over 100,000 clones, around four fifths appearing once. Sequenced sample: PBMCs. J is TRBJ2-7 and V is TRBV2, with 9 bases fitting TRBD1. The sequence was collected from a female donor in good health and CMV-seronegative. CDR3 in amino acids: CASSAGQGLSYEQYF. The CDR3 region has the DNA TGTGCCAGCAGTGCGGGACAGGGTCTAAGCTACGAGCAGTACTTC. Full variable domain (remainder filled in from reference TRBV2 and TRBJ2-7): EPEVTQTPSHQVTQMGQEVILRCVPISNHLYFYWYRQILGQKVEFLVSFYNNEISEKSEIFDDQFSVERPDGSNFTLKIRSTKLEDSAMYFCASSAGQGLSYEQYFGPGTRLTVT.